Listed below are T cell receptor beta chains from one sample, sequenced in a study of blood T cell repertoires in COVID-19. Sequencing was performed with immunoSEQ multiplex PCR; in TCRdb, only in-frame clones are kept and a portion is missing. The sample holds approximately 100,000 clones, 85% seen once. Sequencing used peripheral blood. Receptor source: a woman between 70 and 85 years old with active or convalescent COVID-19. Each CDR3 is given with its conserved first and last residue. Each record gives: V gene, J gene, D gene, clone size, CDR3 protein, CDR3 DNA. The D gene is left open where the match is weak. Not every row has a clone size; where given, it reads once, few, many or a size class.

TRBV29-1	TRBJ2-5	NA	NA	CSAKQGRWETQYF	TGCAGCGCCAAACAGGGACGGTGGGAGACCCAGTACTTC
TRBV6-5	TRBJ1-1	TRBD1	few	CASTDSQGAGTEAFF	TGTGCCAGCACCGACTCCCAGGGGGCAGGGACTGAAGCTTTCTTT
TRBV5-6	TRBJ1-2	NA	NA	CASSLGGGYTF	TGTGCCAGCAGCTTGGGAGGGGGCTACACCTTC
TRBV19	TRBJ1-5	NA	NA	CASSIQGSNNQPQHF	TGTGCCAGTAGTATTCAGGGCAGCAATAATCAGCCCCAGCATTTT
TRBV6-4	TRBJ2-1	TRBD1	NA	CASSRDRGDEQFF	TGTGCCAGCAGCCGGGACAGGGGTGATGAGCAGTTCTTC
TRBV7-3	TRBJ2-5	NA	NA	CASRSQGQETQYF	TGTGCCAGCAGGTCACAGGGCCAAGAGACCCAGTACTTC
TRBV28	TRBJ2-1	NA	NA	CASSLGAASYNEQFF	TGTGCCAGCAGTTTAGGGGCGGCTTCCTACAATGAGCAGTTCTTC
TRBV7-2	TRBJ2-5	NA	NA	CASSLAGQKAQYF	TGTGCCAGCAGCTTAGCTGGACAGAAGGCCCAGTACTTC
TRBV7-3	TRBJ1-6	TRBD1	NA	CASSLTGTDNSPLHF	TGTGCCAGCAGCCTGACCGGGACAGATAATTCACCCCTCCACTTT
TRBV5-5	TRBJ1-2	TRBD1	NA	CASSLEGQSYGYTF	TGTGCCAGCAGCTTGGAGGGACAGAGCTATGGCTACACCTTC
TRBV5-4	TRBJ1-1	TRBD1	many	CASSLMGQGNTEAFF	TGTGCCAGCAGCTTGATGGGACAGGGGAACACTGAAGCTTTCTTT
TRBV2	TRBJ1-4	NA	NA	CASSGGQPRREKLFF	TGTGCCAGCAGTGGGGGACAACCCCGGAGAGAAAAACTGTTTTTT
TRBV6-1	TRBJ1-1	NA	NA	CASSEYLSDTEAFF	TGTGCCAGCAGTGAATACCTCTCGGACACTGAAGCTTTCTTT
TRBV10-1	TRBJ1-1	NA	NA	CASSEGGYYGEAFF	TGCGCCAGCAGTGAGGGTGGGTATTATGGAGAGGCTTTCTTT
TRBV4-2	TRBJ2-2	TRBD1	NA	CASSQEVTSGTGGIGELFF	TGTGCCAGCAGCCAAGAGGTAACCTCCGGGACAGGGGGCATCGGGGAGCTGTTTTTT
TRBV21-1	TRBJ1-1	NA	NA	CASRDRGGDTEAFF	TGTGCCAGCAGGGACAGGGGCGGGGACACTGAAGCTTTCTTT
TRBV20-1	TRBJ1-5	NA	once	CSASRSLGQGSQPQHF	TGCAGTGCTAGTAGAAGTTTGGGGCAGGGCAGCCAGCCCCAGCATTTT
TRBV12-3/TRBV12-4	TRBJ1-2	NA	NA	CASSPRDYGYTF	TGTGCCAGCAGTCCCAGGGACTATGGCTACACCTTC
TRBV2	TRBJ1-2	NA	few	CASSRDTSGYGYTF	TGTGCCAGCAGCCGGGACACCAGTGGGTATGGCTACACCTTC